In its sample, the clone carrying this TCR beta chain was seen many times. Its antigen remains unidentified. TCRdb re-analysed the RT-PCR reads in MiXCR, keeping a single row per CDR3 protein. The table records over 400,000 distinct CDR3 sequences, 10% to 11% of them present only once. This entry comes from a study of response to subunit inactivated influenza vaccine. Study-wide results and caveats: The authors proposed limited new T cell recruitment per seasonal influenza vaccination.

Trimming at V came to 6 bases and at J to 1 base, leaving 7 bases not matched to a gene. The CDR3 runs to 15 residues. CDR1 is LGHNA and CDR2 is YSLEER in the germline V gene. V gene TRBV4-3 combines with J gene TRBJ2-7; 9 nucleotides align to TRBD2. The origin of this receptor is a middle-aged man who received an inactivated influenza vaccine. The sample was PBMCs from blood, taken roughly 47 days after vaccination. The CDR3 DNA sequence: TGCGCCAGCAGTCGTGAAGCGGGAGGATCCTACGAGCAGTACTTC. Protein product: CASSREAGGSYEQYF.